This TCR beta chain was observed in a study of T cell responses to AZD1222 COVID-19 vaccine. Broader study findings: CD4 TCRs associated with vaccination spanned spike, dominating at 160-218 and 743-854.

The CDR3 is 14 residues long. Between the trimmed V and J ends, which lost 5 bases and 3 bases, there was a span of 10 bases. Looked up from germline, CDR1 is LNHDA and CDR2 is SQIVND (reference sequence). In its sample, this clone was seen once. No antigen is known for it. TCRdb's copy holds only in-frame clones and misses some; the assay was immunoSEQ multiplex PCR. The sample includes about 120,000 clones, roughly 92% of them seen just once. This TCR derives from an adult who received the AZD1222 COVID-19 vaccine. The rearrangement uses TRBV19 and TRBJ2-2, with D possibly being TRBD2 (6 bases). The sample consisted of peripheral blood, taken 28 days after the second AZD1222 dose. The chain's CDR3 is CASSPGLHTGELFF. The CDR3 region has the DNA TGTGCCAGTAGTCCCGGACTACACACCGGGGAGCTGTTTTTT.